This TCR beta chain stems from a study of metastatic and nonmetastatic thyroid tumors. With MiXCR, TCRdb reprocessed the PCR reads. The sample holds tens of thousands of clones, roughly 15% seen once. No treatment of any kind had been given to any patient before thyroid surgery. This clone is deemed medium-sized. This TCR was sampled from a male donor with papillary thyroid cancer or a benign thyroid nodule (not recorded which). Some clones in this sample may be carry-over from other donors' samples. The material sequenced was blood.

The CDR3: CASSPGTVYEQYF. The CDR3 DNA sequence: TGTGCCAGCAGTCCAGGGACAGTCTACGAGCAGTACTTC. The chain uses TRBV6-1 and TRBJ2-7, with 7 bases matching TRBD1. The CDR3 runs 13 residues. Trimming took 5 bases from V and 3 from J; bases not matched to a gene: 4. The germline gives CDR1 MNHNS, CDR2 SASEGT.